The sequence of this TCR beta chain was determined in a study of blood T cell repertoires in COVID-19. Study-level background: Material from acute and convalescent COVID-19 was sourced from the United States, Italy and Spain. Sample material is recorded as cDNA or gDNA derived from T cells, B-cell-depleted T cells, or PBMCs.

The junction had 4 bases not matched to a gene; V was cut back by 3 bases and J by 7 bases. Looked up from germline, CDR1 is LNHDA and CDR2 is SQIVND (reference sequence). The CDR3 has 14 residues. Method: immunoSEQ multiplex PCR; TCRdb's copy keeps in-frame clones and lacks some. The table includes some 220,000 clones, 84% detected once. The material sequenced was peripheral blood. The sequence derives from a woman in her fifties or sixties who had recovered from COVID-19. This chain joins TRBV19 and TRBJ1-2; 11 positions agree with TRBD1. CDR3 in amino acids: CASSMDRGLGGYTF. The CDR3 nucleotides are TGTGCCAGTAGTATGGACAGGGGGCTAGGTGGCTACACCTTC.